The source of this T cell receptor beta chain is a study of Ad26.COV2.S vaccination and SARS-CoV-2 variants. Broader study findings: Similar non-spike TCR breadth was observed in recipients of vaccine and of placebo.

The CDR3 covers 14 residues. V lost 6 bases, J lost 5 bases, and 9 bases stayed unmatched. Germline assignment: CDR1 SQVTM and CDR2 ANQGSEA. Points on this clone: No antigen is known for it.

The data were produced by immunoSEQ multiplex PCR, yet TCRdb's version contains in-frame clones alone and is incomplete. The sample has roughly 400,000 clones; around 90% are singletons. Treatment specified: 15 to 20 received Ad26.COV2.S at low or high dose, single or two shots; a few received placebo; per-sample allocation not given. It was on day 63 after the first vaccine or placebo injection that samples were taken. Cohort 1b enrolled adults aged 18-55 years in Boston. Spike of the Wuhan-strain SARS-CoV-2 was expressed by an Ad26 vector, which formed the vaccine. This sequence originates from a person aged 18 to 65 who received the Ad26.COV2.S COVID-19 vaccine or a placebo. The chain couples TRBV29-1 to TRBJ2-5; 10 bases are shared with TRBD1. The sample in question was peripheral blood, obtained in a trial of Ad26.COV2.S vaccine versus placebo. CDR3 loop: CSVTRDRGHETQYF. The CDR3 region has the DNA TGCAGCGTCACCCGGGACAGGGGCCACGAGACCCAGTACTTC.